This TCR beta chain was sequenced for a study of cytomegalovirus exposure and HLA in healthy donors. Study details: Researchers found that roughly 77% of over 350 genotyped donors fell within the Caucasian-associated ancestry cluster. Study-level findings and limits: Most observed TCR sequences were rare, whereas some public TCRs were detected in many donors. Likely technical artifact: a cluster of highly shared sequence variants.

Researchers ran the PCR with 60 Vbeta and 13 Jbeta primers. Assay used: immunoSEQ multiplex PCR; TCRdb lists only in-frame clones, some missing. Its table records fewer than 150,000 clones. About this clone itself: Its cognate antigen is unknown.

Unmatched junction bases numbered 7, after V lost 10 bases and J lost 7 bases. The CDR3 is 13 residues long. CDR1 and CDR2 from the germline V gene are ENHRY and SYGVKD. While unrecorded immune exposures were likely, the donors were nominally healthy when sampled. What was sequenced was PBMCs. The chain recombines TRBV10-3 with TRBJ1-6; 7 positions match TRBD1. This sequence originates from a man aged 40-50 years in good health and CMV-seronegative. CDR3 in DNA: TGTGCCACTACAGGGGAAGGGAATTCACCCCTCCACTTT. Translating gives CATTGEGNSPLHF.